This TCR beta chain came from a study of T cell responses to AZD1222 COVID-19 vaccine. Whole-study context: Timing groups of about 4 and about 12 weeks for second doses were pooled.

Whole-study results and caveats: Spike-specific TCR breadth rose after two AZD1222 doses, and depth rose as well. White British ancestry dominated among donors, who included more females, and clonal diversity was possibly underestimated.

Assay: immunoSEQ multiplex PCR; the TCRdb copy retains only in-frame clones and omits some. The table lists approximately 85,000 clones, 70% to 90% of them singletons. V dropped 0 bases and J dropped 3 bases, with 15 bases sitting between them. Germline V gene data show CDR1 as GTSNPN and CDR2 as SVGIG (reference sequence). The CDR3 totals 15 residues. About this clone itself: Its antigen is not known.

Sample: peripheral blood, taken on day 0 of AZD1222 vaccination. The chain uses TRBV30 and TRBJ2-7; D ambiguous. This TCR came from an adult in good health. CDR3 sequence: CAWSVGIGDNYEQYF. The DNA of the CDR3 is TGTGCCTGGAGTGTGGGGATCGGCGACAACTACGAGCAGTACTTC.